This TCR beta chain was retrieved from a study of control samples from healthy donors and cancer patients. V shed 4 bases and J 3 bases; nucleotides not matched to a gene: 2. The CDR3 loop spans 13 amino acids. CDR1 and CDR2 from the germline V gene are KGHSH and LQKENI. Sequenced by immunoSEQ multiplex PCR; TCRdb stores in-frame clones only, minus some. The sample includes roughly 63,000 clones, around 89% seen only once; the top ten take under 7%. Material: PBMCs. The TCR was taken from a man aged 55 to 70 with colorectal cancer. The chain is built from TRBV18 and TRBJ2-7; 8 bases match TRBD1. As DNA, the CDR3 is TGTGCCAGCTCACTTGGACAGGGCTACGAGCAGTACTTC. It encodes CASSLGQGYEQYF.